The 14 T cell receptor beta chains given below trace back to one sample, sequenced in a study of T cell repertoires in cytomegalovirus infection. TCRdb called the reads again in MiXCR, with one record for every CDR3 protein. The sample yields fewer than 300,000 distinct CDR3 sequences, about a quarter seen once. The source material was PBMCs. The receptors here all came from a human donor in good health (CMV status not recorded). Some clones in this sample may be carry-over from other donors' samples.

V and J are TRBV30 and TRBJ1-2, with unresolved D. The V end was cut by 0 bases, the J end by 2 bases, with 10 bases between. The CDR3 length is 14 residues. Germline values: CDR1 GTSNPN, CDR2 SVGIG (reference sequence). In DNA form, the CDR3 reads TGTGCCTGGAGTGTACCGGGCCAAAACTATGGCTACACCTTC. Translating it yields CAWSVPGQNYGYTF.

This clonotype was detected many times. The chain recombines TRBV7-2 with TRBJ1-5; the D gene is possibly TRBD1 (5 bases). V dropped 0 bases and J dropped 4 bases, with 7 bases sitting between them. In germline, CDR1 is SGHTA, CDR2 FQGNSA. This CDR3 has 14 residues. CDR3 region: CASSLAGANQPQHF. CDR3 DNA: TGTGCCAGCAGCTTAGCAGGGGCGAATCAGCCCCAGCATTTT.

This clonotype was seen ten or more times. V usage is TRBV7-2 and J usage is TRBJ2-2, with D tentatively TRBD1 (5 bases). CDR3 length: 15 amino acids. CDR1 is SGHTA and CDR2 is FQGNSA in the germline V gene. V shed 3 bases and J shed 0 bases, with 8 bases lying between them. The CDR3 spells CASSFGAANTGELFF. Here the CDR3 DNA reads TGTGCCAGCAGCTTTGGGGCTGCGAACACCGGGGAGCTGTTTTTT.

The chain is built from TRBV13 and TRBJ2-7, with 9 bases aligning to TRBD1. The junction had 8 bases not matched to a gene; V was cut back by 4 bases and J by 4 bases. The CDR3 loop spans 15 amino acids. Germline V gene data show CDR1 as PRHDT and CDR2 as FYEKMQ (reference sequence). CDR3 residues: CASSSKTGGIYEQYF. CDR3 DNA sequence: TGTGCCAGCAGCTCCAAGACAGGGGGAATATACGAGCAGTACTTC.

This clonotype has a count of ten or more. The chain links TRBV7-2 to TRBJ1-4; D is perhaps TRBD1 (6 bases). Germline CDR1 is SGHTA and CDR2 is FQGNSA. With 5 bases removed from V and 6 bases from J, the gap between germline ends came to 10 bases. This CDR3 has 13 residues. The CDR3 reads CASSTRTDEKLFF. In nucleotides, the CDR3 is TGTGCCAGCAGCACCCGGACAGATGAAAAACTGTTTTTT.

This clonotype was counted many times. The CDR3 spells CASSPAARFPNEQFF. In DNA form, the CDR3 reads TGTGCCAGCAGCCCCGCGGCCCGATTTCCCAATGAGCAGTTCTTC. This chain connects TRBV27 to TRBJ2-1; no clear D gene. The CDR3 extends over 15 amino acids. V gave up 6 bases and J gave up 6 bases, with 18 bases separating them. CDR1 is MNHEY and CDR2 is SMNVEV in the germline V gene (reference sequence).

The J gene is TRBJ2-1, the V gene TRBV29-1; D possibly corresponds to TRBD1 (6 bases). The CDR3 sequence is 14 residues long. V was clipped by 3 bases and J by 7 bases, with 16 bases between them. CDR1 and CDR2 (germline): SQVTM, ANQGSEA. The CDR3 DNA reads as TGCAGCGTTGAGATCTCTCAGGGGTGGAATGAGCAGTTCTTC. As protein: CSVEISQGWNEQFF.

The chain carries TRBV30 and TRBJ2-1, with TRBD2 matching over 8 bases. The CDR3 is 14 residues long. Germline CDR1 is GTSNPN and CDR2 is SVGIG (reference sequence). After removal of 4 bases from V and 3 bases from J, the junction contained 5 bases not matched to a gene. CDR3 nucleotides: TGTGCCTGGACCGGGGGGGCCGGCTACAATGAGCAGTTCTTC. Translated, it gives CAWTGGAGYNEQFF.

This clonotype was seen repeatedly, ten times or more. The genes are TRBV7-8 and TRBJ1-1; tentatively, D is TRBD1 (6 bases). Trimming took off 1 base at V and 4 bases at J, with 10 bases between the two ends. Germline CDR1 SGHVS, CDR2 FQNEAQ. The CDR3 length is 14 residues. The CDR3 DNA follows: TGTGCCAGCAGCTTAGTAGGAGGGGGCACTGAAGCTTTCTTT. Protein product: CASSLVGGGTEAFF.

The J gene is TRBJ2-1, the V gene TRBV7-2; D is tentatively TRBD1 or TRBD2 (6 bases each). The CDR3 is 14 amino acids. V was cut by 3 bases and J by 5 bases, with 11 bases left in between. CDR1 is SGHTA, CDR2 FQGNSA, per germline. CDR3: CASSLRRDNNEQFF. The CDR3 nucleotides are TGTGCCAGCAGCTTGAGGCGGGACAACAATGAGCAGTTCTTC.

This clonotype was observed a few times. V is TRBV28 and J is TRBJ1-1; the D gene is possibly TRBD1 (5 bases). CDR3 length: 13 residues. Germline V gives CDR1 MDHEN, CDR2 SYDVKM. The V end was cut by 11 bases, the J end by 4 bases, with 17 bases between. CDR3 sequence reads: CASIPGLSTEAFF. CDR3 nucleotide sequence: TGTGCCTCGATCCCGGGACTAAGCACTGAAGCTTTCTTT. The entire variable domain, with the rest obtained from reference TRBV28 and TRBJ1-1, is as follows: DVKVTQSSRYLVKRTGEKVFLECVQDMDHENMFWYRQDPGLGLRLIYFSYDVKMKEKGDIPEGYSVSREKKERFSLILESASTNQTSMYLCASIPGLSTEAFFGQGTRLTVV.

The rearrangement uses TRBV7-3 and TRBJ2-7; 7 bases match TRBD1. This CDR3 is built from 14 residues. The junction had 8 bases not matched to a gene; V was cut back by 5 bases and J by 4 bases. The germline V gene encodes CDR1 SGHTA and CDR2 FQGTGA. The CDR3 sequence: CASSQRDRPYEQYF. In DNA form, the CDR3 reads TGTGCCAGCAGCCAAAGGGACAGACCATACGAGCAGTACTTC. The whole variable domain, filled in from reference TRBV7-3 and TRBJ2-7, reads GAGVSQTPSNKVTEKGKYVELRCDPISGHTALYWYRQSLGQGPEFLIYFQGTGAADDSGLPNDRFFAVRPEGSVSTLKIQRTERGDSAVYLCASSQRDRPYEQYFGPGTRLTVT.

The chain joins TRBV19 to TRBJ1-5, with D possibly TRBD1 on 6 matching bases. V lost 5 bases to trimming and J lost 6 bases, with 14 bases between them. Germline CDR1 is LNHDA and CDR2 is SQIVND (reference sequence). The CDR3 length is 14 residues. DNA for the CDR3: TGTGCCAGTAGTTCCCACAGGGAAGGTCAGCCCCAGCATTTT. Its protein is CASSSHREGQPQHF.

This clonotype was detected a few times. This chain uses TRBV20-1 with TRBJ1-2; D ambiguous. Trimming took off 5 bases at V and 2 bases at J, with 9 bases between the two ends. Germline V CDR1 and CDR2: DFQATT, SNEGSKA (reference sequence). CDR3 length equals 12 residues. For the CDR3, the DNA is TGCAGTGCTCCGGGTCTGAACTATGGCTACACCTTC. Amino acid sequence: CSAPGLNYGYTF.